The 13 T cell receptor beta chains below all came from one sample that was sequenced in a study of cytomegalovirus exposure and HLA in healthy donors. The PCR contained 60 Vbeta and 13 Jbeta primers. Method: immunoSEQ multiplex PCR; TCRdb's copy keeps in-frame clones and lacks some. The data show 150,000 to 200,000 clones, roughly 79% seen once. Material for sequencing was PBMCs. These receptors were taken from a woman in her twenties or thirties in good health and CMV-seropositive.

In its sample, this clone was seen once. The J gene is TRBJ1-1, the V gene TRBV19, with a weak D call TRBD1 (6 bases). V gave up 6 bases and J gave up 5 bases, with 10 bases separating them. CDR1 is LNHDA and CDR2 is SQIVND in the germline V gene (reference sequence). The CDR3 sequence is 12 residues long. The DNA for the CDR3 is TGTGCCAGTAGAGCGGGGGCTACTGAAGCTTTCTTT. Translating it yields CASRAGATEAFF.

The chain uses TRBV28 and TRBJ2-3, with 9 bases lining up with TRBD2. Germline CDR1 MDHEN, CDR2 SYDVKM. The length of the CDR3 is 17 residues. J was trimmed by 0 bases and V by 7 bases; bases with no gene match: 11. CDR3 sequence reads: CASNPSGDTPSTDTQYF. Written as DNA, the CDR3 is TGTGCCAGCAACCCTAGCGGGGACACCCCTAGCACAGATACGCAGTATTTT.

In DNA, the CDR3 is TGTGCCAGCAGCCCCGTGGGGGGGGTGTCAACCTACGAGCAGTACTTC. Translating gives CASSPVGGVSTYEQYF. V and J are TRBV5-4 and TRBJ2-7; the match to TRBD2 covers 7 bases. The CDR3 covers 16 residues. Trimming removed 4 bases from V and 2 bases from J; junction bases left unmatched: 12. Germline CDR1 is SGHNT and CDR2 is YYREEE (reference sequence).

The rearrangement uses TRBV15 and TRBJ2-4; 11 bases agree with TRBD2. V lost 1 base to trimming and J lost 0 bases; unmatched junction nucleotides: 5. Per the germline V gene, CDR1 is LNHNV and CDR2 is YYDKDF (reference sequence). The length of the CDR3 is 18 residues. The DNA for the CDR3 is TGTGCCACCAGCAGAGGACTAGCGGGAAGACTAGCCAAAAACATTCAGTACTTC. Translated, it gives CATSRGLAGRLAKNIQYF.

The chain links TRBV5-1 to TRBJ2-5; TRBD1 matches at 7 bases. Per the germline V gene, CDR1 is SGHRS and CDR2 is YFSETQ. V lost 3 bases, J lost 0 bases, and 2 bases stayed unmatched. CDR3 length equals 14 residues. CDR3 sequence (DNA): TGCGCCAGCAGCTCACAGGGGAACCAAGAGACCCAGTACTTC. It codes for CASSSQGNQETQYF.

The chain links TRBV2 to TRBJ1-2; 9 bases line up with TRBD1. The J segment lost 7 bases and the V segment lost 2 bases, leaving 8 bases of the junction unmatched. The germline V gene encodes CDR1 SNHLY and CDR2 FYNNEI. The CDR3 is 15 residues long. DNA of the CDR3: TGTGCCAGCAGTGAATTCCCGGGACAGGGAAGTGGCTACACCTTC. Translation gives CASSEFPGQGSGYTF.

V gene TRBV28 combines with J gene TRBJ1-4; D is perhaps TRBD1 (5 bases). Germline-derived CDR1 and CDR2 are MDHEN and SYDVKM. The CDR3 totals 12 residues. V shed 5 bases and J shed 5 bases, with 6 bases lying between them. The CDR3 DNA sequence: TGTGCCAGCAGTCGGACAAATGAAAAACTGTTTTTT. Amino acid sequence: CASSRTNEKLFF.

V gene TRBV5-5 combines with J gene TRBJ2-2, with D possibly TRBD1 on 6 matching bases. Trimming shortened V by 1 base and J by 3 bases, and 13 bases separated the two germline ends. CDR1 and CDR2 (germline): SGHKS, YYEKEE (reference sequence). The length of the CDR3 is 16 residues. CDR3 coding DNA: TGTGCCAGCAGCTTGCCCCAGGGGATTTACACCGGGGAGCTGTTTTTT. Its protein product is CASSLPQGIYTGELFF.

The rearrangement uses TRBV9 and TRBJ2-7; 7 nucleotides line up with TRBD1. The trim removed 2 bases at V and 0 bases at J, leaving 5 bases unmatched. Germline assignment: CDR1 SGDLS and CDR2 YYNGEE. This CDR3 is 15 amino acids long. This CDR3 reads CASSVAGTASYEQYF. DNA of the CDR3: TGTGCCAGCAGCGTTGCCGGGACAGCCTCCTACGAGCAGTACTTC.

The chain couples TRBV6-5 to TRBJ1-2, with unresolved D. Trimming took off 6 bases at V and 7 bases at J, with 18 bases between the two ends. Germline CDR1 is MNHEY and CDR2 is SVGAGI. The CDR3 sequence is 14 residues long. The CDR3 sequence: CASRQEGTEGGYTF. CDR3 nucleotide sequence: TGTGCCAGCAGACAAGAGGGAACTGAGGGTGGCTACACCTTC.

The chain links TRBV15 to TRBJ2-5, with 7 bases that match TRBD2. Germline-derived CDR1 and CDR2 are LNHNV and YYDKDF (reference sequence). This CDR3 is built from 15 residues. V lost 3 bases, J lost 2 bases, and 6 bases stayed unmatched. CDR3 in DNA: TGTGCCACCAGCAGGCGATTGGGGGGGCAAGAGACCCAGTACTTC. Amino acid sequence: CATSRRLGGQETQYF.

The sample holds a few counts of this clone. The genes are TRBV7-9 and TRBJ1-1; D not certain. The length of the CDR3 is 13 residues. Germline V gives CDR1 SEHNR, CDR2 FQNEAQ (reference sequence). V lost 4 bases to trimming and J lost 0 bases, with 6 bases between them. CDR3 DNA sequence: TGTGCCAGCAGCTCCCAGATGAACACTGAAGCTTTCTTT. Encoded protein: CASSSQMNTEAFF.

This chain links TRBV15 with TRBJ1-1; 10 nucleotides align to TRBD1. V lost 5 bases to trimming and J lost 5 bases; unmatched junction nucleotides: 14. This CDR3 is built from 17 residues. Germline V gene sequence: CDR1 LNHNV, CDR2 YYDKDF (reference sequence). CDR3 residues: CATSRPRDRGSGTEAFF. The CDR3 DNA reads TGTGCCACCAGCCGCCCCCGGGACAGGGGTTCGGGGACTGAAGCTTTCTTT.